This TCR beta chain was captured in a study of lymphopenia after photon versus proton radiotherapy. General study findings and limits: Relative stability marked proton patients; photon patients lost diversity and naive cells. Better survival with proton therapy was suggested as possible, not demonstrated. Oligoclonal CD8+ Temra expansion after nadir drove photon patients' diversity drop.

Germline V gene lookup returns CDR1 SEHNR and CDR2 FQNEAQ (reference sequence). The CDR3 runs to 11 residues. Trimming cost V 6 bases and J 6 bases, with 7 bases left between them. Details on this clone: The antigen is not known.

TCRdb's table, derived via immunoSEQ multiplex PCR, lists solely in-frame clones and lacks some. The sample includes 150,000 to 200,000 clones, about 88% of them seen just once. This sequence originates from a man between 50 and 59 years old with gastric cancer. The chain joins TRBV7-9 to TRBJ2-3; possible D gene TRBD1, 6 bases. This sample comprised peripheral blood, obtained from a patient treated with photon-based radiotherapy. The CDR3 loop reads CASRGADTQYF. CDR3 nucleotides: TGTGCCAGCAGGGGGGCCGATACGCAGTATTTT. The variable domain in full, completed from reference TRBV7-9 and TRBJ2-3, reads DTGVSQNPRHKITKRGQNVTFRCDPISEHNRLYWYRQTLGQGPEFLTYFQNEAQLEKSRLLSDRFSAERPKGSFSTLEIQRTEQGDSAMYLCASRGADTQYFGPGTRLTVL.